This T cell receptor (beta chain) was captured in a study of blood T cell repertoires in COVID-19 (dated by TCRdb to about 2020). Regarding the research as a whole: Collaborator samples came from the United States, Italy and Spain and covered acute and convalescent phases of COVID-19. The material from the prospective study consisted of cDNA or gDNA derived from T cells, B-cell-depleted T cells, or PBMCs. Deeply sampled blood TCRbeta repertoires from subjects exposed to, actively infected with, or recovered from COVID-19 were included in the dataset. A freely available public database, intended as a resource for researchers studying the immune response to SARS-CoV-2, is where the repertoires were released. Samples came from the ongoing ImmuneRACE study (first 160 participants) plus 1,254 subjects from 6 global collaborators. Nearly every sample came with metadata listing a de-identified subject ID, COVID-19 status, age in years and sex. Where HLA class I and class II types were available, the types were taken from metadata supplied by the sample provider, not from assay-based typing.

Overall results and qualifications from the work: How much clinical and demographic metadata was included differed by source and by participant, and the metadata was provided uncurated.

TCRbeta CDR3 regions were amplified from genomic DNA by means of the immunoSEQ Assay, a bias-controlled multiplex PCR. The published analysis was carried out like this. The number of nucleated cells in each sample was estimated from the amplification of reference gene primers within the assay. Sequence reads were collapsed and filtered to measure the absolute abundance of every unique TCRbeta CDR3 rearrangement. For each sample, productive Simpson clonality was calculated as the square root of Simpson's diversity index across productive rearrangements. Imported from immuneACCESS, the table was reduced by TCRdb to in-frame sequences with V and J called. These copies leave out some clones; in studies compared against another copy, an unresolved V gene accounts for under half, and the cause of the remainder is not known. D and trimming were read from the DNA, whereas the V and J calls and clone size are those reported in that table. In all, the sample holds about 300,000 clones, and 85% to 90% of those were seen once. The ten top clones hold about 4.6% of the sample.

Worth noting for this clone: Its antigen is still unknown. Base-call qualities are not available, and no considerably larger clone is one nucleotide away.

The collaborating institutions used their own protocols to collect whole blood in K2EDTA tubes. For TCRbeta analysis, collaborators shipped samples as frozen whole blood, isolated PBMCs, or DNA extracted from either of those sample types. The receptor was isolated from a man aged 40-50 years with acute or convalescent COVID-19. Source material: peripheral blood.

The nucleotide sequence is TGTGCCAGCAGCAGGACAGCCTACGAGCAGTACTTC. This sequence encodes CASSRTAYEQYF. The V and J segments used are TRBV3-1 (or the pseudogene TRBV3-2) and TRBJ2-7, with TRBD1 as a weak D call on 6 bases. The germline V gene (reference sequence) supplies CDR1 LGHDT and CDR2 YNNKEL. The CDR3 sequence holds 12 residues, the cysteine and phenylalanine included. Only the CDR3 DNA stays, 36 bases, in frame from base 1. The V end loses 5 bases and the J end loses 2 bases, and a stretch of 7 bases separates them.